The rows below give T cell receptor beta chains drawn from one sample of a study of T cells expressing NK-cell markers. Using the 5' RACE reads, TCRdb records one entry per CDR3 protein without DNA. This sample's table has about 430,000 distinct CDR3 sequences. Sequenced material: blood T cells: a sorted CD56 or NKG2C T cell subset, CD4+ or CD8+ T cells, or bulk PBMC T cells (not recorded which). The source is a woman aged 45-65 years in good health. Both conserved end residues are part of each CDR3.

j_call: TRBJ1-1
v_call: TRBV27
cdr3_aa: CASTRTGQTEAFF

j_call: TRBJ1-4
v_call: TRBV4-1
cdr3_aa: CASSQTGGEKLFF

j_call: TRBJ2-3
v_call: TRBV5-6
cdr3_aa: CASSLTPPGYTDTQYF

j_call: TRBJ2-1
v_call: TRBV12-3/TRBV12-4
cdr3_aa: CASRQTSGAWNEQFF

j_call: TRBJ2-3
v_call: TRBV29-1
cdr3_aa: CSVDGTTDTQYF

j_call: TRBJ1-3
v_call: TRBV25-1
cdr3_aa: CASIRTGGNTIYF

j_call: TRBJ2-7
v_call: TRBV5-1
cdr3_aa: CASSGSDYEQYF

j_call: TRBJ2-5
v_call: TRBV7-8
cdr3_aa: CASTLLRGVLKETQYF

j_call: TRBJ2-1
v_call: TRBV7-9
cdr3_aa: CASSLEGGAIEQFF

j_call: TRBJ2-3
v_call: TRBV20-1
cdr3_aa: CSAPGLAGKRPDTQYF

j_call: TRBJ2-3
v_call: TRBV5-1
cdr3_aa: CASSLEITGSAQYF

j_call: TRBJ2-1
v_call: TRBV11-2
cdr3_aa: CASSLIRLGVSSYNEQFF

j_call: TRBJ2-1
v_call: TRBV15
cdr3_aa: CATSMDRGSYEQFF

j_call: TRBJ2-5
v_call: TRBV11-3
cdr3_aa: CASSSTRGQTQYF

j_call: TRBJ1-5
v_call: TRBV12-3/TRBV12-4
cdr3_aa: CASSYQRGAQHF

j_call: TRBJ2-2
v_call: TRBV14
cdr3_aa: CASRAHGELFF

j_call: TRBJ2-1
v_call: TRBV11-3
cdr3_aa: CASSLDNLSGTSGSPGEQFF

j_call: TRBJ2-5
v_call: TRBV19
cdr3_aa: CASSMLAGETQYF

j_call: TRBJ2-5
v_call: TRBV7-2
cdr3_aa: CASSLATKGSGQYF

j_call: TRBJ1-1
v_call: TRBV12-3/TRBV12-4
cdr3_aa: CASSPRLVGEAFF